The rows below give T cell receptor beta chains drawn from one sample of a study of OX40 agonist ivuxolimab in advanced cancers. Sequencing was performed with immunoSEQ multiplex PCR; in TCRdb, only in-frame clones are kept and a portion is missing. Of 65,000 to 100,000 clones in the sample, around 80% were seen once. Sample: CD4+ or CD8+ T cells sorted from blood, taken in a trial of the OX40 agonist ivuxolimab. Receptors were obtained from an adult with an advanced solid tumor such as melanoma, head and neck, liver or kidney cancer. The CDR3 runs from the conserved cysteine through the conserved F or W. Each record gives: V gene, J gene, clone size, D gene, CDR3 DNA, CDR3 protein. A D gene is named only where the DNA matches it firmly. Not all rows give a size; the values are once, few, many and, for expanded clones, a class.

TRBV7-2	TRBJ1-2	-	TRBD1	TGTGCCAGCAGCTCTCAGACCGGACAGGGGGGTGGCTACACCTTC	CASSSQTGQGGGYTF
TRBV7-2	TRBJ2-4	-	TRBD2	TGTGCCAGCAGCTACTGGGGAAGCGGGAGGGCCCGCGCCAAAAACATTCAGTACTTC	CASSYWGSGRARAKNIQYF
TRBV6-5	TRBJ2-4	-	-	TGTGCCAGCAGCCTAGCCATAGCCAAAAACATTCAGTACTTC	CASSLAIAKNIQYF
TRBV29-1	TRBJ1-1	-	-	TGCAGCGCCGCCGGGACACCGAACACTGAAGCTTTCTTT	CSAAGTPNTEAFF
TRBV5-6	TRBJ1-2	-	TRBD1	TGTGCCAGCAGTCGCACAGGGGGCGCCGACTATGGCTACACCTTC	CASSRTGGADYGYTF
TRBV4-3	TRBJ2-7	-	-	TGCGCCAGCAGCCAAGATATATCAGTTGCCTACGAGCAGTACTTC	CASSQDISVAYEQYF
TRBV19	TRBJ1-5	-	TRBD1	TGTGCCAGTAGTATGTTGGACAGGGAGCCTTATCAGCCCCAGCATTTT	CASSMLDREPYQPQHF
TRBV5-1	TRBJ1-2	-	-	TGCGCCAGCAGCTCATCGACAGACAGTTACGGCTACACCTTC	CASSSSTDSYGYTF
TRBV11-2	TRBJ1-1	few	TRBD1	TGTGCCAGCAGCATTCCGTTCCGGACAGGGAGTGAAGCTTTCTTT	CASSIPFRTGSEAFF
TRBV5-4	TRBJ1-5	-	TRBD1	TGTGCCAGCAGCCTAGACAGGGCCTGGGCCCAGCCCCAGCATTTT	CASSLDRAWAQPQHF
TRBV5-6	TRBJ2-2	-	-	TGTGCCAGCACCCTCACCGGGGAGCTGTTTTTT	CASTLTGELFF
TRBV5-1	TRBJ2-7	-	TRBD1	TGCGCCAGCAGCCCCCGGGACAGCTCCTACGAGCAGTACTTC	CASSPRDSSYEQYF
TRBV15	TRBJ2-7	once	TRBD1	TGTGCCACCAGCAGAGATGGACAGGGGGGGCGCGAGCAGTACTTC	CATSRDGQGGREQYF
TRBV28	TRBJ2-7	once	TRBD1	TGTGCCAGCACCCCTCACCTAGGACAGGTTACCTACGAGCAGTACTTC	CASTPHLGQVTYEQYF
TRBV28	TRBJ2-7	-	TRBD2	TGTGCCAGCAGTTTATCGGGACTAGCGGGACAAGAGCAGTACTTC	CASSLSGLAGQEQYF
TRBV6-5	TRBJ2-2	few	-	TGTGCCAGCAGCCTATGGACCAGGGGAACCGGGGAGCTGTTTTTT	CASSLWTRGTGELFF
TRBV5-1	TRBJ2-2	many	TRBD1	TGCGCCAGCACCACGGGACAGCGAAACACCGGGGAGCTGTTTTTT	CASTTGQRNTGELFF
TRBV6-1	TRBJ2-7	-	TRBD1	TGTGCCAGCTCCGGGACAGGGGGTTACGAGCAGTACTTC	CASSGTGGYEQYF
TRBV6-1	TRBJ1-4	-	-	TGTGCCAGCAGTCTTCATACAGCTAATGAAAAACTGTTTTTT	CASSLHTANEKLFF
TRBV5-1	TRBJ2-1	few	-	TGCGCCAGCAGCTCAGACAGGACTGACTACAATGAGCAGTTCTTC	CASSSDRTDYNEQFF
TRBV28	TRBJ2-7	-	TRBD2	TGTGCCAGCAGTTTACTAGCGGGAGACGAGCAGTACTTC	CASSLLAGDEQYF
TRBV19	TRBJ2-5	-	TRBD1	TGTGCCAGTAGTACCACAGGGGGGCAAGAGACCCAGTACTTC	CASSTTGGQETQYF